The next 29 T cell receptor beta chains were all read from a single sample in a study of T cells in Graves' hyperthyroidism and ophthalmopathy. The TCR beta CDR3 regions underwent amplification using RNA transcripts as the source. HTBI primers were employed in a first-round RT-PCR of the TCR CDR3. One entry per CDR3 protein results from TCRdb running MiXCR on the multiplex PCR reads. Counted here are about 840,000 distinct CDR3 sequences, approximately 40% occurring once; the ten biggest clones make up 8% to 9%. Sequenced input: blood. Receptor source: a man between 18 and 35 years old with Graves' hyperthyroidism.

This clonotype has a handful of counts. V is TRBV28 and J is TRBJ1-5; D remains unclear. In germline, CDR1 is MDHEN, CDR2 SYDVKM. This CDR3 is 12 amino acids long. Trimming removed 6 bases at V and 4 bases at J, with 7 bases between. CDR3 coding DNA: TGTGCCAGCAGGCTCCTGAATCAGCCCCAGCATTTT. It translates to CASRLLNQPQHF.

In this sample, this clonotype turned up many times. The chain employs TRBV19 and TRBJ2-7; maybe TRBD1 (6 bases). The germline V gene encodes CDR1 LNHDA and CDR2 SQIVND (reference sequence). This CDR3 comprises 14 residues. V lost 3 bases and J lost 3, with 12 bases in between. CDR3 coding DNA: TGTGCCAGTAGTATCACCACAGGGATCTACGAGCAGTACTTC. It yields the protein CASSITTGIYEQYF. The full variable domain, its missing parts supplied by reference TRBV19 and TRBJ2-7, is DGGITQSPKYLFRKEGQNVTLSCEQNLNHDAMYWYRQDPGQGLRLIYYSQIVNDFQKGDIAEGYSVSREKKESFPLTVTSAQKNPTAFYLCASSITTGIYEQYFGPGTRLTVT.

This clonotype was picked up many times. V is TRBV29-1 and J is TRBJ2-7; TRBD1 matches at 8 bases. The CDR3 length is 13 residues. Losses at the gene ends were 5 bases for V and 2 bases for J; bases not matched to a gene: 5. Germline V gives CDR1 SQVTM, CDR2 ANQGSEA. The CDR3 coding sequence is TGCAGCGTTCGGACAGGGACGGCCTACGAGCAGTACTTC. Its protein is CSVRTGTAYEQYF.

The chain carries TRBV9 and TRBJ2-2, with a weak D call TRBD2 (7 bases). V was cut by 5 bases and J by 3 bases, with 14 bases left in between. The CDR3 runs 15 residues. Per the germline V gene, CDR1 is SGDLS and CDR2 is YYNGEE. The CDR3 loop reads CASRAYGGHTGELFF. The CDR3 nucleotides read TGTGCCAGCAGAGCCTACGGGGGGCACACCGGGGAGCTGTTTTTT. Supplemented by reference TRBV9 and TRBJ2-2, the full variable domain reads DSGVTQTPKHLITATGQRVTLRCSPRSGDLSVYWYQQSLDQGLQFLIQYYNGEERAKGNILERFSAQQFPDLHSELNLSSLELGDSALYFCASRAYGGHTGELFFGEGSRLTVL.

This chain uses TRBV7-9 with TRBJ1-5, with TRBD1 identical over 9 bases. In germline, CDR1 is SEHNR, CDR2 FQNEAQ (reference sequence). The CDR3 is 13 amino acids. J was trimmed by 7 bases and V by 5 bases; bases with no gene match: 3. The CDR3 loop reads CASSKQGAQPQHF. CDR3 coding DNA: TGTGCCAGCAGCAAACAGGGGGCCCAGCCCCAGCATTTT.

This clonotype came up many times. The chain employs TRBV20-1 and TRBJ1-1; D unresolved. Trimming left V 0 bases short and J 6 bases short, with 8 bases between. Germline V lookup: CDR1 DFQATT, CDR2 SNEGSKA (reference sequence). This CDR3 has 12 amino acids. In nucleotides, the CDR3 is TGCAGTGCTAGAGATACATGGGCTGAAGCTTTCTTT. Its protein product is CSARDTWAEAFF.

The rearrangement links TRBV20-1 to TRBJ2-7, with 9 bases identical to TRBD1. There are 16 residues in the CDR3. Germline V CDR1 and CDR2: DFQATT, SNEGSKA (reference sequence). V shed 1 base, J shed 4 bases, and the junction held 11 bases outside the gene matches. The CDR3 DNA sequence: TGCAGTGCTAGAGGGACGTCCGGGACAGGGACTTACGAGCAGTACTTC. Translating gives CSARGTSGTGTYEQYF.

This rearrangement joins TRBV7-9 to TRBJ1-2; D call uncertain. Germline V gives CDR1 SEHNR, CDR2 FQNEAQ (reference sequence). CDR3 size: 12 residues. The V and J ends lost 3 bases and 12 bases respectively, with 14 bases between them. In DNA form, the CDR3 reads TGTGCCAGCAGCTTCGAGTACGCTGGAAACACCTTC. Protein product: CASSFEYAGNTF. The full variable domain, its missing parts supplied by reference TRBV7-9 and TRBJ1-2, is DTGVSQNPRHKITKRGQNVTFRCDPISEHNRLYWYRQTLGQGPEFLTYFQNEAQLEKSRLLSDRFSAERPKGSFSTLEIQRTEQGDSAMYLCASSFEYAGNTFGSGTRLTVV.

The rearrangement uses TRBV7-6 and TRBJ1-6, with 9 positions matching TRBD1. Germline CDR1 SGHVS, CDR2 FNYEAQ. The ends lost 5 bases at V and 7 bases at J; junction bases unmatched: 9. The CDR3 runs 16 residues. The CDR3 spells CASSPRTGAPNSPLHF. The CDR3 DNA reads TGTGCCAGCAGCCCCAGGACAGGGGCACCGAATTCACCCCTCCACTTT.

This clonotype was counted ten times or more. The chain links TRBV7-3 to TRBJ2-7, with 8 positions matching TRBD1. CDR3 length: 13 residues. Germline CDR1 SGHTA, CDR2 FQGTGA. V shed 5 bases, J shed 7 bases, and the junction held 7 bases outside the gene matches. The CDR3 spells CASSAQGAREQYF. Here the CDR3 DNA reads TGTGCCAGCAGCGCGCAGGGGGCAAGGGAGCAGTACTTC. The complete variable domain, with remaining parts taken from reference TRBV7-3 and TRBJ2-7, reads GAGVSQTPSNKVTEKGKYVELRCDPISGHTALYWYRQSLGQGPEFLIYFQGTGAADDSGLPNDRFFAVRPEGSVSTLKIQRTERGDSAVYLCASSAQGAREQYFGPGTRLTVT.

In this sample, this clonotype turned up a few times. The chain employs TRBV7-9 and TRBJ1-5; D possibly corresponds to TRBD1 (5 bases). Germline V gene lookup returns CDR1 SEHNR and CDR2 FQNEAQ (reference sequence). Trimming removed 5 bases at V and 2 bases at J, with 16 bases between. CDR3 length equals 16 residues. The DNA of the CDR3 is TGTGCCAGCAGCCTATCCACAGGAATGGGCAATCAGCCCCAGCATTTT. Its protein is CASSLSTGMGNQPQHF.

V gene TRBV7-9 combines with J gene TRBJ2-7; D is undetermined. Germline assignment: CDR1 SEHNR and CDR2 FQNEAQ (reference sequence). With 1 base removed from V and 2 bases from J, the gap between germline ends came to 15 bases. This CDR3 comprises 16 residues. The CDR3 DNA sequence: TGTGCCAGCAGCTTAGGAGCACCGGAGTTGACCTACGAGCAGTACTTC. This encodes CASSLGAPELTYEQYF. The full variable domain, its missing parts supplied by reference TRBV7-9 and TRBJ2-7, is DTGVSQNPRHKITKRGQNVTFRCDPISEHNRLYWYRQTLGQGPEFLTYFQNEAQLEKSRLLSDRFSAERPKGSFSTLEIQRTEQGDSAMYLCASSLGAPELTYEQYFGPGTRLTVT.

This clonotype was found many times. The chain recombines TRBV7-6 with TRBJ2-6; no clear D. The germline CDR1 and CDR2 sequences are SGHVS and FNYEAQ. The CDR3 loop spans 16 amino acids. Trimming pared 5 bases from V and 0 bases from J, leaving 11 bases between. CDR3 sequence: CASSPLTSSGANVLTF. The CDR3 DNA reads TGTGCCAGCAGCCCCCTAACAAGCTCTGGGGCCAACGTCCTGACTTTC.

This clonotype came up many times. This chain connects TRBV2 to TRBJ1-3, with D unclear. The CDR3 contains 15 residues. V was pared by 5 bases and J by 0 bases, with 11 bases between. Germline assignment: CDR1 SNHLY and CDR2 FYNNEI. CDR3 residues: CASSLMPTSGNTIYF. DNA for the CDR3: TGTGCCAGCAGTCTCATGCCCACCTCTGGAAACACCATATATTTT.

This clonotype was detected only a few times. The chain is built from TRBV19 and TRBJ1-5; D is perhaps TRBD1 (5 bases). The length of the CDR3 is 15 residues. The V and J ends lost 2 bases and 4 bases respectively, with 12 bases between them. Germline assignment: CDR1 LNHDA and CDR2 SQIVND (reference sequence). The CDR3 DNA follows: TGTGCCAGTAGTATATTCAGGGAGGAGAATCAGCCCCAGCATTTT. This codes for CASSIFREENQPQHF.

Notes on this clonotype: A much bigger clone sits one base away, suggesting this may be a read error. The chain is built from TRBV7-2 and TRBJ2-3; no reliable D call. Trimming took off 4 bases at V and 6 bases at J, with 5 bases between the two ends. This CDR3 spans 11 amino acids. Germline lookup yields CDR1 SGHTA and CDR2 FQGNSA. The CDR3 here is CASSSVDTQYF. CDR3 in DNA: TGTGCCAGCAGCTCAGTTGATACGCAGTATTTT.

This clonotype was seen more than once but under ten times. The chain couples TRBV7-3 to TRBJ1-3; tentative D call: TRBD1 (5 bases). The CDR3 is 19 residues long. The germline CDR1 and CDR2 sequences are SGHTA and FQGTGA. V was shortened by 3 bases and J by 2 bases, with 23 bases between the two germline ends. Here the CDR3 reads CASSFGAVIESLAGNTIYF. The CDR3 region has the DNA TGTGCCAGCAGCTTTGGGGCAGTAATAGAGTCTCTGGCTGGAAACACCATATATTTT. Together with reference TRBV7-3 and TRBJ1-3, the CDR3 gives the full variable domain: GAGVSQTPSNKVTEKGKYVELRCDPISGHTALYWYRQSLGQGPEFLIYFQGTGAADDSGLPNDRFFAVRPEGSVSTLKIQRTERGDSAVYLCASSFGAVIESLAGNTIYFGEGSWLTVV.

The chain recombines TRBV29-1 with TRBJ2-2; tentatively, D is TRBD2 (6 bases). With 0 bases removed from V and 5 bases from J, the gap between germline ends came to 7 bases. The CDR3 extends over 13 amino acids. CDR1 SQVTM and CDR2 ANQGSEA come from the germline V gene. CDR3 DNA sequence: TGCAGCGTTGAAGATGGGGGGACCGGGGAGCTGTTTTTT. Its protein is CSVEDGGTGELFF.

This clonotype was seen many times. For the CDR3, the DNA is TGCAGCGGGGGACAGGAAGCTTTCTTT. Translating it yields CSGGQEAFF. The rearrangement links TRBV29-1 to TRBJ1-1, with TRBD1 identical over 7 bases. Germline V gives CDR1 SQVTM, CDR2 ANQGSEA. This CDR3 is built from 9 residues. V lost 7 bases and J lost 8; bases outside the gene matches: 1.

This clonotype was observed at least ten times. The rearrangement joins TRBV7-9 to TRBJ2-7; D not certain. The V gene's germline CDR1 is SEHNR and CDR2 FQNEAQ (reference sequence). The CDR3 has 12 residues. V lost 1 base, J lost 4 bases, and 5 bases lay in between. The CDR3 nucleotides are TGTGCCAGCAGCTTAGACATTTACGAGCAGTACTTC. Protein product: CASSLDIYEQYF.

The V call is TRBV7-9, the J call TRBJ2-7; 7 positions agree with TRBD2. Germline V gene sequence: CDR1 SEHNR, CDR2 FQNEAQ (reference sequence). The CDR3 spans 15 residues. V lost 5 bases, J lost 5 bases, and 12 bases stayed unmatched. The CDR3 reads CASSISGGMMDEQYF. CDR3 DNA: TGTGCCAGCAGCATCTCGGGGGGAATGATGGACGAGCAGTACTTC. Based on the CDR3 plus reference TRBV7-9 and TRBJ2-7, the full variable domain is DTGVSQNPRHKITKRGQNVTFRCDPISEHNRLYWYRQTLGQGPEFLTYFQNEAQLEKSRLLSDRFSAERPKGSFSTLEIQRTEQGDSAMYLCASSISGGMMDEQYFGPGTRLTVT.

This clonotype has a count of ten or more. The rearrangement joins TRBV19 to TRBJ2-7, with a weak D call TRBD1 (5 bases). Trimming pared 11 bases from V and 3 bases from J, leaving 11 bases between. This CDR3 contains 11 residues. Per germline, CDR1 LNHDA and CDR2 SQIVND (reference sequence). The CDR3 DNA is TGTGCCTCAGTGCAGGGCTACGAGCAGTACTTC. Amino acids: CASVQGYEQYF.

In its sample, this clonotype was seen many times. This chain uses TRBV29-1 with TRBJ1-3; no reliable D call. Germline values: CDR1 SQVTM, CDR2 ANQGSEA. The CDR3 totals 15 residues. V shed 3 bases and J shed 0 bases, with 12 bases lying between them. The DNA of the CDR3 is TGCAGCGTTGACGGGGAATCCACCTCTGGAAACACCATATATTTT. This codes for CSVDGESTSGNTIYF.

The genes are TRBV2 and TRBJ1-4; no reliable D call. This CDR3 is 14 amino acids long. Germline V gene sequence: CDR1 SNHLY, CDR2 FYNNEI. Trimming shortened V by 5 bases and J by 8 bases, and 15 bases separated the two germline ends. CDR3 sequence reads: CASSSSRTGEKLFF. In nucleotides, the CDR3 is TGTGCCAGCAGTAGCTCTAGGACTGGGGAAAAACTGTTTTTT.

The chain combines TRBV7-6 with TRBJ2-5; tentatively, D is TRBD1 or TRBD2 (6 bases each). V was cut by 3 bases and J by 3 bases, with 14 bases left in between. The CDR3 runs 15 residues. Germline CDR1 reads SGHVS; CDR2 reads FNYEAQ. DNA of the CDR3: TGTGCCAGCAGCTTTGCACAGGGCGGGGAAGAGACCCAGTACTTC. This gives the protein CASSFAQGGEETQYF.

This clonotype was seen at least ten times. Here the CDR3 reads CASSPRDKPYEQYF. CDR3 sequence (DNA): TGTGCCAGCAGTCCGCGGGACAAGCCCTACGAGCAGTACTTC. The chain uses TRBV6-5 and TRBJ2-7; perhaps D is TRBD1 or TRBD2 (6 bases each). This CDR3 is 14 amino acids long. V lost 5 bases and J lost 2, with 13 bases in between. The germline V gene encodes CDR1 MNHEY and CDR2 SVGAGI.

This clonotype occurred many times. The genes are TRBV5-1 and TRBJ1-6; D not certain. The V and J ends lost 0 bases and 9 bases respectively, with 10 bases between them. The length of the CDR3 is 14 residues. Germline CDR1 is SGHRS and CDR2 is YFSETQ. In DNA, the CDR3 is TGCGCCAGCAGCTTGGACAGCAGGACTTCACCCCTCCACTTT. It translates to CASSLDSRTSPLHF. Based on the CDR3 plus reference TRBV5-1 and TRBJ1-6, the full variable domain is KAGVTQTPRYLIKTRGQQVTLSCSPISGHRSVSWYQQTPGQGLQFLFEYFSETQRNKGNFPGRFSGRQFSNSRSEMNVSTLELGDSALYLCASSLDSRTSPLHFGNGTRLTVT.

J is TRBJ1-2 and V is TRBV4-1; a weak D match, TRBD1 (6 bases). V was clipped by 0 bases and J by 4 bases, with 15 bases between them. CDR3 length: 16 residues. Looked up from germline, CDR1 is MGHRA and CDR2 is YSYEKL. The CDR3 here is CASSQEPQGISYGYTF. As DNA, the CDR3 is TGCGCCAGCAGCCAAGAGCCTCAGGGGATAAGCTATGGCTACACCTTC.

V and J are TRBV12-3 or TRBV12-4 and TRBJ1-2; D is unresolved. With 3 bases removed from V and 2 bases from J, the gap between germline ends came to 13 bases. The CDR3 extends over 15 amino acids. CDR3 sequence (DNA): TGTGCCAGCAGTTTGGGCCGACGGACCAACTATGGCTACACCTTC. Translation gives CASSLGRRTNYGYTF.